The 27 T cell receptor beta chains in this list originate from one sample, sequenced in a study of T-cell reconstitution after alpha-beta-depleted transplantation in children. Unique molecular identifiers were used in preparing the TCRbeta library. MiXCR was run by TCRdb on the PCR reads, yielding one entry per CDR3 protein. This table has some 550,000 distinct CDR3 sequences, about 16% appearing once. The material sequenced was PBMCs from the stem cell graft donor, taken from the stem cell graft. These receptors came from a human donor who donated a stem cell graft to a child with acute lymphoblastic leukemia.

CDR3 protein: CSAPFPSSLRIDYGYTF. CDR3 nucleotides: TGCAGTGCGCCTTTTCCCAGCTCCCTTCGGATCGACTATGGCTACACCTTC. The V gene is TRBV20-1, the J gene TRBJ1-2; D is unclear. The germline CDR1 and CDR2 sequences are DFQATT and SNEGSKA (reference sequence). V lost 6 bases, J lost 3 bases, and 26 bases lay in between. This CDR3 spans 17 amino acids.

Turning to this clonotype: At one of its ends the junction is not consistent with the germline gene, which may arise from a read error. The chain is built from TRBV7-9 and TRBJ1-1; D not resolved. This CDR3 is 12 amino acids long. Germline V CDR1 and CDR2: SEHNR, FQNEAQ (reference sequence). The chain's CDR3 is CASSRGDTDAFF. CDR3 nucleotides: TGTGCCAGCAGCCGGGGAGACACTGACGCTTTCTTT.

V and J are TRBV28 and TRBJ2-7; the match to TRBD1 covers 7 bases. CDR3 length equals 12 residues. V was clipped by 4 bases and J by 7 bases; unmatched bases: 4. Germline CDR1 reads MDHEN; CDR2 reads SYDVKM. The CDR3 DNA is TGTGCCAGCAGTTGGGGCAGGGGGGAGCAGTACTTC. Its translation is CASSWGRGEQYF.

This clonotype was seen only a few times. The V call is TRBV18, the J call TRBJ2-5; 12 bases fit TRBD2. V dropped 4 bases and J dropped 4; count of bases not matched to a gene: 10. Germline CDR1 KGHSH, CDR2 LQKENI. This CDR3 is built from 17 residues. The CDR3 DNA reads as TGTGCCAGCTCACTGACTCAAAGACTAGCGGGAGTAGAGACCCAGTACTTC. This sequence encodes CASSLTQRLAGVETQYF.

This sequence joins TRBV5-6 and TRBJ1-1; 8 positions match TRBD1. V lost 0 bases, J lost 5 bases, and 6 bases stayed unmatched. There are 15 residues in the CDR3. CDR1 is SGHDT and CDR2 is YYEEEE in the germline V gene. The CDR3 coding sequence is TGTGCCAGCAGCTTGGGGGGCAGGGGGCTTACTGAAGCTTTCTTT. Protein: CASSLGGRGLTEAFF.

The chain uses TRBV5-1 and TRBJ2-1; 8 positions agree with TRBD1. After removal of 2 bases from V and 10 bases from J, the junction contained 5 bases not matched to a gene. The CDR3 loop spans 13 amino acids. CDR1 and CDR2 (germline): SGHRS, YFSETQ. The chain's CDR3 is CASSFTGGREQFF. The CDR3 DNA is TGCGCCAGCAGCTTCACAGGGGGTAGGGAGCAGTTCTTC.

This clonotype was seen a few times. The chain recombines TRBV12-3 or TRBV12-4 with TRBJ2-7; 8 bases line up with TRBD1. V shed 6 bases and J 5 bases; nucleotides not matched to a gene: 9. This CDR3 spans 14 amino acids. CDR3 nucleotide sequence: TGTGCCAGCAGCCTTGGACAGGGTTTTCACGAGCAGTACTTC. Amino acids: CASSLGQGFHEQYF.

The chain links TRBV3-1 to TRBJ1-5; D call uncertain. CDR3 length equals 16 residues. V dropped 1 base and J dropped 2 bases, with 12 bases sitting between them. Per germline, CDR1 LGHDT and CDR2 YNNKEL (reference sequence). The CDR3 DNA sequence: TGTGCCAGCAGCCAAGGGAGGGTTCGGGGCAATCAGCCCCAGCATTTT. Protein sequence: CASSQGRVRGNQPQHF. Full variable domain (rest looked up from reference TRBV3-1 and TRBJ1-5): DTAVSQTPKYLVTQMGNDKSIKCEQNLGHDTMYWYKQDSKKFLKIMFSYNNKELIINETVPNRFSPKSPDKAHLNLHINSLELGDSAVYFCASSQGRVRGNQPQHFGDGTRLSIL.

The chain links TRBV6-1 to TRBJ2-7; D possibly matches TRBD1 or TRBD2 (5 bases each). This CDR3 is 13 amino acids long. Germline V gene data show CDR1 as MNHNS and CDR2 as SASEGT. V was shortened by 8 bases and J by 2 bases, with 13 bases between the two germline ends. CDR3 sequence: CASGSGAAYEQYF. CDR3 sequence (DNA): TGTGCCAGCGGCTCCGGGGCCGCCTACGAGCAGTACTTC.

In this sample, this clonotype turned up a few times. The gene calls are TRBV2 and TRBJ1-4; D unresolved. Germline CDR1 is SNHLY and CDR2 is FYNNEI. The CDR3 loop spans 15 amino acids. Trimming took 11 bases from V and 1 from J, leaving 17 bases between them. Here the CDR3 reads CAWTDQDGTNEKLFF. The CDR3 DNA follows: TGTGCCTGGACCGATCAGGACGGAACTAATGAAAAACTGTTTTTT.

This clonotype occurred a few times. The DNA of the CDR3 is TGTGCCAGCAGGCGACAGGGAGGCACAGATACGCAGTATTTT. This sequence encodes CASRRQGGTDTQYF. This sequence joins TRBV12-3 or TRBV12-4 and TRBJ2-3, with TRBD1 matching 7 bases. This CDR3 region has 14 residues. With 6 bases clipped from V and 1 base from J, the junction kept 4 bases outside the gene matches.

There are a few counts of this clonotype. V usage is TRBV11-1 and J usage is TRBJ2-6; 9 bases line up with TRBD1. Per germline, CDR1 SGHAT and CDR2 FQDESV (reference sequence). V shed 6 bases and J 2 bases; nucleotides not matched to a gene: 11. The length of the CDR3 is 18 residues. CDR3: CASSSTGGQHPGANVLTF. CDR3 nucleotides: TGTGCCAGCAGTTCGACAGGGGGACAGCACCCTGGGGCCAACGTCCTGACTTTC.

The count of this clonotype is one. The chain is built from TRBV28 and TRBJ2-1; 8 nucleotides agree with TRBD1. Looked up from germline, CDR1 is MDHEN and CDR2 is SYDVKM. CDR3 length: 15 residues. The V and J ends lost 10 bases and 2 bases, in that order; junction bases with no gene match: 10. CDR3 nucleotides: TGTGCCACGATTTCTTGGACAGGGCCCTACAATGAGCAGTTCTTC. It encodes CATISWTGPYNEQFF.

This clonotype was picked up a small number of times. This CDR3 reads CASSPSGNRGSTDTQYF. CDR3 coding DNA: TGTGCCAGCAGCCCTAGTGGGAACAGGGGAAGCACAGATACGCAGTATTTT. The chain couples TRBV9 to TRBJ2-3; 7 nucleotides line up with TRBD1. CDR3 size: 17 residues. Germline V gene lookup returns CDR1 SGDLS and CDR2 YYNGEE. Trimming removed 4 bases from V and 0 bases from J; junction bases left unmatched: 11.

The chain couples TRBV15 to TRBJ1-5; no reliable D call. Germline V gives CDR1 LNHNV, CDR2 YYDKDF (reference sequence). V lost 0 bases to trimming and J lost 0 bases, with 9 bases between them. The CDR3 covers 16 residues. The CDR3 region has the DNA TGTGCCACCAGCAGAGATCACGCATATAGCAATCAGCCCCAGCATTTT. Encoded protein: CATSRDHAYSNQPQHF.

The CDR3 DNA reads TGTGCCAGCAGTCCCGTGGGGACGCCAGAGGGAAACACCATATATTTT. It translates to CASSPVGTPEGNTIYF. This chain connects TRBV12-3 or TRBV12-4 to TRBJ1-3, with a possible D match to TRBD1 (5 bases). V gave up 5 bases and J gave up 4 bases, with 18 bases separating them. The CDR3 length is 16 residues.

The chain employs TRBV29-1 and TRBJ1-3; no clear D gene. The CDR3 contains 12 residues. V gave up 3 bases and J gave up 0 bases, with 3 bases separating them. Germline V gene data show CDR1 as SQVTM and CDR2 as ANQGSEA. The CDR3 bases are TGCAGCGTTGACGGCTCTGGAAACACCATATATTTT. It translates to CSVDGSGNTIYF.

This clonotype was counted between two and nine times. The rearrangement links TRBV2 to TRBJ1-2, with D possibly being TRBD1 (6 bases). The germline V gene has CDR1 SNHLY and CDR2 FYNNEI. The CDR3 is 13 residues long. Trimming removed 5 bases from V and 8 bases from J, with 15 bases in between. The CDR3 here is CASSRQETWGYTF. DNA of the CDR3: TGTGCCAGCAGTCGACAGGAGACTTGGGGCTACACCTTC.

The chain combines TRBV7-6 with TRBJ1-4; D gene uncertain. The CDR3 has 13 residues. The germline V gene encodes CDR1 SGHVS and CDR2 FNYEAQ. V gave up 1 base and J gave up 8 bases, with 8 bases separating them. The CDR3 is CASSLVMAEKLFF. The CDR3 DNA is TGTGCCAGCAGCTTAGTGATGGCGGAAAAACTGTTTTTT.

This clonotype showed up just a few times. The genes are TRBV9 and TRBJ2-2; no firm D call. Trimming cost V 0 bases and J 4 bases, with 10 bases left between them. CDR3 length equals 15 residues. Looked up from germline, CDR1 is SGDLS and CDR2 is YYNGEE. DNA of the CDR3: TGTGCCAGCAGCGTAGGAGACATTAGCACCGGGGAGCTGTTTTTT. The encoded protein is CASSVGDISTGELFF.

In this sample, this clonotype turned up many times. The chain has TRBV29-1 and TRBJ2-2; 7 positions match TRBD1. In germline, CDR1 is SQVTM, CDR2 ANQGSEA. The CDR3 totals 13 residues. V shed 7 bases and J 2 bases; nucleotides not matched to a gene: 4. CDR3 DNA sequence: TGCAGCGCTCGGGACAGCAACACCGGGGAGCTGTTTTTT. Protein: CSARDSNTGELFF.

This clonotype was seen only a few times. The chain joins TRBV12-3 or TRBV12-4 to TRBJ2-7; perhaps TRBD1 as D (6 bases). The germline V and J ends were trimmed by 1 base and 2 bases, with 9 bases remaining between them. CDR3 length: 14 residues. CDR3 amino acids: CASSLGDTPYEQYF. The CDR3 coding sequence is TGTGCCAGCAGTTTAGGGGACACCCCCTACGAGCAGTACTTC.

V and J are TRBV27 and TRBJ2-2, with 7 nucleotides matching TRBD2. J lost 6 bases, V lost 4 bases, and 8 bases had no gene match. This CDR3 has 15 amino acids. CDR1 MNHEY and CDR2 SMNVEV come from the germline V gene (reference sequence). CDR3 in DNA: TGTGCCAGCAGTTCCTGGGGGGGTGAGTCCGGGGAGCTGTTTTTT. This encodes CASSSWGGESGELFF.

This clonotype was seen once. The rearrangement uses TRBV6-1 and TRBJ1-2; D uncertain. V gave up 6 bases and J gave up 7 bases, with 15 bases separating them. This CDR3 has 13 amino acids. Germline values: CDR1 MNHNS, CDR2 SASEGT. CDR3 coding DNA: TGTGCCAGCAGGGACGGTGTAAGAGGTGGCTACACCTTC. This codes for CASRDGVRGGYTF.

The V gene is TRBV20-1, the J gene TRBJ2-2, with a possible D match to TRBD2 (6 bases). CDR3 length: 15 residues. Germline CDR1 DFQATT, CDR2 SNEGSKA (reference sequence). V was shortened by 3 bases and J by 3 bases, with 14 bases between the two germline ends. The CDR3 region is CSASWAGPHTGELFF. The DNA for the CDR3 is TGCAGTGCTAGTTGGGCGGGGCCTCACACCGGGGAGCTGTTTTTT.

This clonotype turned up a few times. The rearrangement uses TRBV9 and TRBJ2-3; D remains unclear. This CDR3 has 16 amino acids. V dropped 0 bases and J dropped 2 bases, with 13 bases sitting between them. Germline CDR1 is SGDLS and CDR2 is YYNGEE. The CDR3 DNA follows: TGTGCCAGCAGCGTAGGGAATGGAGTCCCCACAGATACGCAGTATTTT. Protein: CASSVGNGVPTDTQYF. The complete variable domain, with remaining parts taken from reference TRBV9 and TRBJ2-3, reads DSGVTQTPKHLITATGQRVTLRCSPRSGDLSVYWYQQSLDQGLQFLIQYYNGEERAKGNILERFSAQQFPDLHSELNLSSLELGDSALYFCASSVGNGVPTDTQYFGPGTRLTVL.

V gene TRBV5-6 combines with J gene TRBJ1-2; D not certain. Germline V gives CDR1 SGHDT, CDR2 YYEEEE. The germline V and J ends were trimmed by 0 bases and 5 bases, with 8 bases remaining between them. The CDR3 is 13 amino acids. CDR3 region: CASSLGSKYGYTF. In nucleotides, the CDR3 is TGTGCCAGCAGCTTGGGAAGCAAATATGGCTACACCTTC.